This is a list of T cell receptor beta chains from one sample in a study of T cell clonotyping in hematopoietic cell transplantation. Method: immunoSEQ multiplex PCR; TCRdb's copy keeps in-frame clones and lacks some. The profile shows 9,000 to 15,000 clones, around 50% of them singletons. The material sequenced was peripheral blood mononuclear cells. All receptors derive from a man aged 45-60 years in good health. Some clones in this sample may be carry-over from other donors' samples. The CDR3 runs from the conserved cysteine through the conserved F or W. D genes are given only for firm matches. Part of the rows lack a size; the others show once, few, many or a class for expanded clones.

j_call clone_size d_call v_call cdr3_aa cdr3_nt
TRBJ1-1 . . TRBV30 CAWSIVRVGEAFF TGTGCCTGGAGTATCGTTCGGGTTGGTGAAGCTTTCTTT
TRBJ1-5 few . TRBV4-1 CASSQVTYSNQPQHF TGCGCCAGCAGCCAAGTCACTTATAGCAATCAGCCCCAGCATTTT
TRBJ2-3 . TRBD2 TRBV9 CASSVAGGPPTDTQYF TGTGCCAGCAGCGTGGCGGGAGGGCCCCCCACAGATACGCAGTATTTT
TRBJ2-7 . . TRBV5-4 CASSRDGREYEQYF TGTGCCAGCAGCCGGGACGGAAGAGAATACGAGCAGTACTTC
TRBJ1-2 . . TRBV29-1 CSTWGSGMELLSYGYTF TGCAGCACTTGGGGCTCGGGGATGGAGCTACTATCCTATGGCTACACCTTC
TRBJ1-5 . . TRBV30 CAWSRDSNQPQHF TGTGCCTGGTCCAGAGATAGCAATCAGCCCCAGCATTTT
TRBJ1-1 few . TRBV29-1 CSGGGNRVDTEAFF TGCAGCGGCGGGGGGAACAGGGTGGACACTGAAGCTTTCTTT
TRBJ2-7 . . TRBV10-3 CAISEGEISYEQYF TGTGCCATCAGTGAGGGCGAAATTTCCTACGAGCAGTACTTC
TRBJ1-2 . . TRBV2 CASRGRSPYGYTF TGTGCCAGCAGGGGCAGGTCGCCATATGGCTACACCTTC
TRBJ2-2 few . TRBV19 CASSIGPGANTGELFF TGTGCCAGTAGTATAGGCCCGGGGGCGAACACCGGGGAGCTGTTTTTT
TRBJ2-5 few TRBD2 TRBV4-1 CASSQPTLAGSGETQYF TGCGCCAGCAGCCAACCTACCCTAGCGGGGTCCGGGGAGACCCAGTACTTC
TRBJ1-1 . TRBD1 TRBV29-1 CSVDKTGGGTEAFF TGCAGCGTTGACAAGACAGGGGGCGGCACTGAAGCTTTCTTT
TRBJ2-2 . . TRBV5-6 CASSFHLNTGELFF TGTGCCAGCAGCTTCCATCTTAACACCGGGGAGCTGTTTTTT
TRBJ2-5 . . TRBV7-7 CASSLEPSSGETQYF TGTGCCAGCAGCTTAGAACCGTCTTCAGGCGAGACCCAGTACTTC
TRBJ2-3 few TRBD1 TRBV19 CASSIEAGQGTDTQYF TGTGCCAGTAGTATAGAGGCGGGACAGGGGACAGATACGCAGTATTTT
TRBJ2-1 few . TRBV6-6 CASSYGGPTNEQFF TGTGCCAGCAGTTACGGGGGACCAACAAATGAGCAGTTCTTC
TRBJ2-7 . TRBD2 TRBV7-2 CASSLSGGSYEQYF TGTGCCAGCAGCCTTAGCGGGGGATCCTACGAGCAGTACTTC